Presented here are 29 T cell receptor beta chains from one specimen sequenced in a study of T cell responses to AZD1222 COVID-19 vaccine. The repertoire was sequenced with immunoSEQ multiplex PCR; TCRdb's copy has only in-frame clones and lacks some. Of under 150,000 clones listed, around 94% are singletons. The sample consisted of peripheral blood, taken 28 days after the second AZD1222 dose. These receptors were collected from an adult who received the AZD1222 COVID-19 vaccine.

The chain recombines TRBV6-5 with TRBJ2-7; D remains unclear. This CDR3 is built from 15 residues. CDR1 is MNHEY, CDR2 SVGAGI, per germline. The V and J ends lost 0 bases and 2 bases respectively, with 11 bases between them. This chain's CDR3 is CASSYSVGWAYEQYF. The CDR3 DNA is TGTGCCAGCAGTTACTCTGTGGGTTGGGCCTACGAGCAGTACTTC.

This clone has a count of ten or more. The V gene is TRBV6-4, the J gene TRBJ2-1; 8 bases align to TRBD2. The ends lost 3 bases at V and 4 bases at J; junction bases unmatched: 2. Germline assignment: CDR1 MRHNA and CDR2 SNTAGT. The CDR3 sequence is 14 residues long. The CDR3 region is CASSETSEYNEQFF. CDR3 in DNA: TGTGCCAGCAGTGAGACTAGCGAGTACAATGAGCAGTTCTTC.

The genes are TRBV6-5 and TRBJ2-1; unclear D gene. V was shortened by 6 bases and J by 8 bases, with 11 bases between the two germline ends. This CDR3 comprises 12 residues. Germline V lookup: CDR1 MNHEY, CDR2 SVGAGI. The CDR3 nucleotides are TGTGCCAGCAGGGCCAAGCGCGATGAGCAGTTCTTC. This gives the protein CASRAKRDEQFF.

The chain recombines TRBV5-1 with TRBJ1-4, with D possibly TRBD1 on 5 matching bases. Germline V lookup: CDR1 SGHRS, CDR2 YFSETQ. The V end was cut by 7 bases, the J end by 8 bases, with 18 bases between. This CDR3 has 14 amino acids. The CDR3 spells CASAGGTQGEKLFF. The CDR3 DNA sequence: TGCGCCAGCGCTGGGGGGACCCAAGGGGAAAAACTGTTTTTT.

This chain links TRBV2 with TRBJ2-5, with 8 bases that match TRBD2. The CDR3 extends over 15 amino acids. CDR1 is SNHLY and CDR2 is FYNNEI in the germline V gene. Trimming took 6 bases from V and 5 from J; bases not matched to a gene: 11. The CDR3 is CASSLPAGGPETQYF. The CDR3 nucleotides read TGTGCCAGCAGCCTACCCGCGGGGGGCCCGGAGACCCAGTACTTC.

The chain uses TRBV4-3 and TRBJ1-2, with D perhaps matching TRBD1 (5 bases). Trimming removed 0 bases at V and 4 bases at J, with 9 bases between. Germline loops: CDR1 LGHNA, CDR2 YSLEER. The CDR3 runs to 14 residues. The CDR3 is CASSQDKGVYGYTF. In DNA form, the CDR3 reads TGCGCCAGCAGCCAAGATAAAGGGGTCTATGGCTACACCTTC.

The chain employs TRBV12-3 or TRBV12-4 and TRBJ1-4; D remains unclear. Trimming shortened V by 2 bases and J by 4 bases, and 5 bases separated the two germline ends. CDR3 size: 13 residues. This CDR3 is CASSLQRNEKLFF. CDR3 DNA: TGTGCCAGCAGTTTACAGCGTAATGAAAAACTGTTTTTT.

This chain joins TRBV27 and TRBJ2-2; possibly TRBD1 or TRBD2 for D (5 bases each). This CDR3 is 15 amino acids long. V lost 2 bases, J lost 4 bases, and 11 bases lay in between. Germline assignment: CDR1 MNHEY and CDR2 SMNVEV (reference sequence). The chain's CDR3 is CASSLRGRVTGELFF. The CDR3 DNA is TGTGCCAGCAGTTTACGGGGCAGAGTCACCGGGGAGCTGTTTTTT.

This rearrangement joins TRBV15 to TRBJ2-1; 7 bases agree with TRBD2. Germline CDR1 and CDR2: LNHNV and YYDKDF (reference sequence). Losses at the gene ends were 6 bases for V and 4 bases for J; bases not matched to a gene: 6. The CDR3 sequence is 14 residues long. The CDR3 DNA is TGTGCCACCAGTATCTGGGAGGGATACAATGAGCAGTTCTTC. Protein sequence: CATSIWEGYNEQFF.

The chain combines TRBV5-1 with TRBJ1-1, with TRBD1 identical over 7 bases. Looked up from germline, CDR1 is SGHRS and CDR2 is YFSETQ. The junction had 3 bases not matched to a gene; V was cut back by 0 bases and J by 7 bases. This CDR3 region has 13 residues. The CDR3 DNA is TGCGCCAGCAGCTTGGACAGGGGCCGTGAAGCTTTCTTT. Translating it yields CASSLDRGREAFF. Drawing the rest from reference TRBV5-1 and TRBJ1-1, the complete variable domain is KAGVTQTPRYLIKTRGQQVTLSCSPISGHRSVSWYQQTPGQGLQFLFEYFSETQRNKGNFPGRFSGRQFSNSRSEMNVSTLELGDSALYLCASSLDRGREAFFGQGTRLTVV.

The chain links TRBV19 to TRBJ2-7; the D gene is possibly TRBD1 (6 bases). Trimming shortened V by 9 bases and J by 3 bases, and 15 bases separated the two germline ends. Germline values: CDR1 LNHDA, CDR2 SQIVND (reference sequence). This CDR3 spans 13 amino acids. The CDR3 protein is CASGLDSYYEQYV. The CDR3 DNA reads as TGTGCCAGCGGATTGGACAGTTACTACGAGCAGTACGTC.

This clone was counted only a few times. The gene calls are TRBV6-1 and TRBJ2-7; 10 bases are a match to TRBD2. The CDR3 runs 15 residues. Germline V gene lookup returns CDR1 MNHNS and CDR2 SASEGT. J was trimmed by 3 bases and V by 2 bases; bases with no gene match: 4. This CDR3 is CASSERASGSYEQYF. The CDR3, as DNA: TGTGCCAGCAGTGAAAGGGCTAGCGGGAGCTACGAGCAGTACTTC.

The CDR3 is CASSSTPTGNTIYF. The CDR3, as DNA: TGTGCCAGCAGTTCGACACCAACCGGAAACACCATATATTTT. The chain couples TRBV5-8 to TRBJ1-3; D is ambiguous. V lost 5 bases and J lost 4, with 13 bases in between. Germline V gene sequence: CDR1 SGHTS, CDR2 YDEGEE. This CDR3 comprises 14 residues.

This clone has only a few counts. V usage is TRBV11-2 and J usage is TRBJ1-1, with D tentatively TRBD1 (6 bases). The CDR3 totals 16 residues. V lost 4 bases to trimming and J lost 2 bases, with 17 bases between them. Germline loops: CDR1 SGHAT, CDR2 FQNNGV. CDR3 region: CASSSQGRGRNTEAFF. CDR3 sequence (DNA): TGTGCCAGCAGCTCCCAGGGCCGGGGGCGAAACACTGAAGCTTTCTTT.

The rearrangement uses TRBV5-6 and TRBJ1-3, with 7 nucleotides matching TRBD1. This CDR3 contains 15 residues. CDR1 and CDR2 (germline): SGHDT, YYEEEE. The V gene end was trimmed by 4 bases and the J gene end by 4 bases; junction bases not matched to a gene: 8. The CDR3 here is CASSPGRGGGNTIYF. The CDR3 bases are TGTGCCAGCAGCCCTGGCAGGGGGGGAGGAAACACCATATATTTT.

J is TRBJ1-4 and V is TRBV21-1. TRBV21-1 is tagged as a pseudogene. The CDR3 has 16 residues. CDR3 DNA: TGTGCCAGCAGCAAAGAGGAAAGGGGAGGGGGTGAAAAACTGTTTTTT. Translation gives CASSKEERGGGEKLFF.

The rearrangement uses TRBV24-1 and TRBJ1-4; weak D call: TRBD1 (5 bases). CDR1 and CDR2 (germline): KGHDR, SFDVKD. This CDR3 comprises 15 residues. Trimming cost V 4 bases and J 5 bases, with 13 bases left between them. DNA of the CDR3: TGTGCCACCAGTGACACGGGAGGGGTAAATGAAAAACTGTTTTTT. Translated: CATSDTGGVNEKLFF.

The chain employs TRBV7-2 and TRBJ1-2; D perhaps matches TRBD1 (5 bases). V shed 2 bases and J shed 7 bases, with 14 bases lying between them. The CDR3 totals 14 residues. Per germline, CDR1 SGHTA and CDR2 FQGNSA. CDR3 bases: TGTGCCAGCAGCTTAACGTCGGGGGGTGGTGGCTACACCTTC. Its translation: CASSLTSGGGGYTF.

This chain joins TRBV7-2 and TRBJ1-6; 8 positions agree with TRBD1. The CDR3 length is 21 residues. V was clipped by 0 bases and J by 0 bases; unmatched bases: 13. The germline V gene encodes CDR1 SGHTA and CDR2 FQGNSA. CDR3 nucleotide sequence: TGTGCCAGCAGCTTAGCCGGGACAACAGGGGGATTGAGCTCCTATAATTCACCCCTCCACTTT. Its protein product is CASSLAGTTGGLSSYNSPLHF.

J is TRBJ1-1 and V is TRBV7-2; D unresolved. This CDR3 has 14 amino acids. Germline V lookup: CDR1 SGHTA, CDR2 FQGNSA. The V and J ends lost 1 base and 7 bases respectively, with 13 bases between them. CDR3 in amino acids: CASSLGVRSFEAFF. The CDR3 DNA reads as TGTGCCAGCAGCTTAGGGGTGAGATCTTTTGAAGCTTTCTTT.

This chain connects TRBV12-3 or TRBV12-4 to TRBJ1-2; D gene uncertain. The CDR3 length is 12 residues. Trimming took 5 bases from V and 4 from J, leaving 8 bases between them. The CDR3 DNA sequence: TGTGCCAGCAGTCAGACCGCCTATGGCTACACCTTC. As protein: CASSQTAYGYTF.

The genes are TRBV5-1 and TRBJ2-1, with 7 bases identical to TRBD1. CDR3 size: 15 residues. Germline values: CDR1 SGHRS, CDR2 YFSETQ. V was clipped by 0 bases and J by 3 bases; unmatched bases: 3. The CDR3 here is CASSLEGTDYNEQFF. The DNA for the CDR3 is TGCGCCAGCAGCTTGGAGGGGACAGACTACAATGAGCAGTTCTTC.

This chain joins TRBV4-2 and TRBJ2-7; D may be TRBD2 (5 bases). Per germline, CDR1 LGHNA and CDR2 YNFKEQ. The V end lost 0 bases, the J end lost 0 bases, and 12 bases lay between the germline ends. The CDR3 has 16 residues. DNA of the CDR3: TGTGCCAGCAGCCAAGACCTGGTCCGGGACTCCTACGAGCAGTACTTC. This gives the protein CASSQDLVRDSYEQYF.

The chain combines TRBV19 with TRBJ1-1; D might be TRBD1 (5 bases). Trimming shortened V by 2 bases and J by 2 bases, and 9 bases separated the two germline ends. This CDR3 contains 14 residues. CDR1 is LNHDA, CDR2 SQIVND, per germline (reference sequence). CDR3 region: CASSITGLNTEAFF. In nucleotides, the CDR3 is TGTGCCAGTAGTATAACAGGACTTAACACTGAAGCTTTCTTT.

The V and J genes are TRBV19 and TRBJ2-1; the D gene is possibly TRBD2 (5 bases). The CDR3 covers 15 residues. Deletions cut 3 bases from V and 3 bases from J, with 12 bases between. Looked up from germline, CDR1 is LNHDA and CDR2 is SQIVND (reference sequence). The CDR3 nucleotides are TGTGCCAGTAGTATTCAAGTCGGGGACTACAATGAGCAGTTCTTC. This encodes CASSIQVGDYNEQFF.

The V and J genes are TRBV14 and TRBJ1-2; D remains unclear. Trimming cost V 4 bases and J 6 bases, with 12 bases left between them. The germline V gene has CDR1 SGHDN and CDR2 FVKESK. CDR3 length equals 13 residues. CDR3 loop: CASSLIRSHGYTF. The CDR3 nucleotides read TGTGCCAGCAGCCTGATTCGCAGCCATGGCTACACCTTC.

The chain's CDR3 is CASSNPPATEAFF. Here the CDR3 DNA reads TGTGCCAGCAGCAACCCCCCGGCCACTGAAGCTTTCTTT. The rearrangement joins TRBV7-9 to TRBJ1-1; D gene uncertain. The CDR3 runs to 13 residues. CDR1 and CDR2 from the germline V gene are SEHNR and FQNEAQ (reference sequence). The V end lost 5 bases, the J end lost 4 bases, and 11 bases lay between the germline ends.

DNA for the CDR3: TGTGCCAGCATTCTGGGACGGAATTCACCCCTCCACTTT. Translated: CASILGRNSPLHF. The chain has TRBV6-5 and TRBJ1-6, with D possibly TRBD1 on 5 matching bases. The CDR3 runs 13 residues. Germline CDR1 is MNHEY and CDR2 is SVGAGI. The V gene lost 7 bases and the J gene lost 7 bases, with 11 bases spanning the gap.

V and J are TRBV9 and TRBJ1-1; D is unresolved. The V end was cut by 4 bases, the J end by 0 bases, with 13 bases between. CDR1 is SGDLS, CDR2 YYNGEE, per germline. CDR3 length: 15 residues. For the CDR3, the DNA is TGTGCCAGCAGCCCCGGGCAGCCCATGAACACTGAAGCTTTCTTT. This encodes CASSPGQPMNTEAFF.